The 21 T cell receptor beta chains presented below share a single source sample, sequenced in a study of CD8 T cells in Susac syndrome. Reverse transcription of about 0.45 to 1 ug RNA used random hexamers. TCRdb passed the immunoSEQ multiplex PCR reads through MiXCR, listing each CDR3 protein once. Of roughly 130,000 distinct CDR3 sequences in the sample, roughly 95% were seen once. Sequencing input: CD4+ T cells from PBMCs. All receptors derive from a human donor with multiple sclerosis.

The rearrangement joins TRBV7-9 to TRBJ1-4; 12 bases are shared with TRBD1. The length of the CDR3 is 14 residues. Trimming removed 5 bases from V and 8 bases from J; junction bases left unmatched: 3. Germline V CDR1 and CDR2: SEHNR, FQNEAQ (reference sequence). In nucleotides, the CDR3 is TGTGCCAGCAGCCCCGGGACAGGGGGCGAAAAACTGTTTTTT. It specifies CASSPGTGGEKLFF.

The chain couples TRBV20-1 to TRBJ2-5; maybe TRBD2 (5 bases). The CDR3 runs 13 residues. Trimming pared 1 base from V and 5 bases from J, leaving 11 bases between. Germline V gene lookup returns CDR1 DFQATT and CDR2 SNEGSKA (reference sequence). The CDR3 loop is CSARVEGTETQYF. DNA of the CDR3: TGCAGTGCTAGAGTCGAGGGAACGGAGACCCAGTACTTC.

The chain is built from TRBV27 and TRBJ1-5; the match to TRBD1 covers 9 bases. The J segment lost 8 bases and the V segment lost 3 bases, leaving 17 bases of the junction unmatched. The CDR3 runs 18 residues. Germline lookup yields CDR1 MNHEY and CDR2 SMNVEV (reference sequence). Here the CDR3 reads CASSFASHVGTGFEPQHF. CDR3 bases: TGTGCCAGCAGTTTTGCCTCACACGTCGGGACAGGGTTTGAGCCCCAGCATTTT.

The DNA for the CDR3 is TGTGCCACCAGTACCGGCCCCGGGGAGCTGTTTTTT. Protein product: CATSTGPGELFF. The rearrangement uses TRBV24-1 and TRBJ2-2; D is unresolved. V was cut by 6 bases and J by 6 bases, with 7 bases left in between. This CDR3 has 12 amino acids. The V gene's germline CDR1 is KGHDR and CDR2 SFDVKD.

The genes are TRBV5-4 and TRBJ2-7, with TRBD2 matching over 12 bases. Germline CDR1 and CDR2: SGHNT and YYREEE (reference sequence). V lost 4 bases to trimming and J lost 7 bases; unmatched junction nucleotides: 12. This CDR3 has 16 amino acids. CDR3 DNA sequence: TGTGCCAGCAGCCCCACTAGCGGGAGGTCATTAACGGAGCAGTACTTC. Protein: CASSPTSGRSLTEQYF.

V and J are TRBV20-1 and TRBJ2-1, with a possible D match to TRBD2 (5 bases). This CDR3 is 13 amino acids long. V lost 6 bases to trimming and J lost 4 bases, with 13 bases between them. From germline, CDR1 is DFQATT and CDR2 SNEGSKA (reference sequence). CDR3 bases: TGCAGTGCATATCCGGGGAAATACAATGAGCAGTTCTTC. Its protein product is CSAYPGKYNEQFF.

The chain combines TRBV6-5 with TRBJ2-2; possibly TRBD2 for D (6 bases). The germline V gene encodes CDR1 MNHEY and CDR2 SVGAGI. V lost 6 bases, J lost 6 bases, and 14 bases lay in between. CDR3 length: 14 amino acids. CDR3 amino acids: CASRIRREAGELFF. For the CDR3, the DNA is TGTGCCAGCAGGATAAGGAGGGAGGCCGGGGAGCTGTTTTTT.

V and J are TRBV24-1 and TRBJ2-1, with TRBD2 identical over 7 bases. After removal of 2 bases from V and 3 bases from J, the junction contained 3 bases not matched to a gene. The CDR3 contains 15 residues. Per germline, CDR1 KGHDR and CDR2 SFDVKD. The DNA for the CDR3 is TGTGCCACCAGTGATTGGGGGGGAAACTACAATGAGCAGTTCTTC. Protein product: CATSDWGGNYNEQFF.

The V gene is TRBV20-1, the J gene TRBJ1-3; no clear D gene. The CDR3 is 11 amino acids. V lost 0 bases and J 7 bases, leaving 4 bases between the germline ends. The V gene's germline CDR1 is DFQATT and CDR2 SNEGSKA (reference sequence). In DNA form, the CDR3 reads TGCAGTGCTAGAGATGGTAACACCATATATTTT. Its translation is CSARDGNTIYF.

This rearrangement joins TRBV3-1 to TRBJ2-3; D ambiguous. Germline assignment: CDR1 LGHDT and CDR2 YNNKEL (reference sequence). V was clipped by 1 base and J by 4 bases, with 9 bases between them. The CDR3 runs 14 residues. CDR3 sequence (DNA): TGTGCCAGCAGCCAAGTGTGGGCGCCAGATACGCAGTATTTT. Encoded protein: CASSQVWAPDTQYF.

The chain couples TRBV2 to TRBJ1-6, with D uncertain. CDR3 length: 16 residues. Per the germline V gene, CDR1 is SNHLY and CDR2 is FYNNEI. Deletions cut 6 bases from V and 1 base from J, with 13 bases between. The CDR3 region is CASRPRVASYNSPLHF. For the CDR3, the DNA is TGTGCCAGCAGGCCTAGGGTAGCATCCTATAATTCACCCCTCCACTTT.

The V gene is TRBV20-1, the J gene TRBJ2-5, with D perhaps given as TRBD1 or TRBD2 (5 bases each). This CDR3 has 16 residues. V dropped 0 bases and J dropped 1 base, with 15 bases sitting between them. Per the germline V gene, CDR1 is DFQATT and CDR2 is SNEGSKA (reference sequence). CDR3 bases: TGCAGTGCTAGAGAAAGTAAGGGACGCCGCCAAGAGACCCAGTACTTC. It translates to CSARESKGRRQETQYF.

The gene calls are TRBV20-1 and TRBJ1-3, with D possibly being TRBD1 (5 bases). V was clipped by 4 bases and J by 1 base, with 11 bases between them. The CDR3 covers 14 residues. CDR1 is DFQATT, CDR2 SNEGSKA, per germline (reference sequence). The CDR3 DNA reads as TGCAGTGCTATGACGGGGGGGTCTGGAAACACCATATATTTT. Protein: CSAMTGGSGNTIYF.

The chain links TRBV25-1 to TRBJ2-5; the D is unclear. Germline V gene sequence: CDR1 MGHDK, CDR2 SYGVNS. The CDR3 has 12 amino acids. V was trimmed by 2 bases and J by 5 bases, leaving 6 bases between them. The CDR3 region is CASSERWETQYF. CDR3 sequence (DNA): TGTGCCAGCAGTGAACGATGGGAGACCCAGTACTTC.

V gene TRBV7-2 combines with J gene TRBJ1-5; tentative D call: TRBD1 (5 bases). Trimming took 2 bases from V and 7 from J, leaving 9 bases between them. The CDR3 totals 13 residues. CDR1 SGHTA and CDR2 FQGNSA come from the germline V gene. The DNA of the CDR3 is TGTGCCAGCAGCTTATGGGGGGGGCAGCCCCAGCATTTT. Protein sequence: CASSLWGGQPQHF. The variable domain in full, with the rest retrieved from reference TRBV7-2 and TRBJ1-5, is GAGVSQSPSNKVTEKGKDVELRCDPISGHTALYWYRQSLGQGLEFLIYFQGNSAPDKSGLPSDRFSAERTGGSVSTLTIQRTQQEDSAVYLCASSLWGGQPQHFGDGTRLSIL.

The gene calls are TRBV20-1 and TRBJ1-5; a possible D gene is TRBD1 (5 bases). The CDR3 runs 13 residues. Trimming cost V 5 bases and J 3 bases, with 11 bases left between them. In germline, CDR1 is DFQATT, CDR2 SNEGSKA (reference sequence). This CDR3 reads CSARGRFNQPQHF. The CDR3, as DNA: TGCAGTGCTCGGGGACGGTTCAATCAGCCCCAGCATTTT.

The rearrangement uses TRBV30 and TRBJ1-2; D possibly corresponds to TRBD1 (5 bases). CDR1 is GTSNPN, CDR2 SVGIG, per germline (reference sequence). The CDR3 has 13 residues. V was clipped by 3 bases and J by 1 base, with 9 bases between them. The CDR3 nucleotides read TGTGCCTGGAGCCCCAGGGATAACTATGGCTACACCTTC. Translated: CAWSPRDNYGYTF. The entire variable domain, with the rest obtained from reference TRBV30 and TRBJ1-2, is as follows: SQTIHQWPATLVQPVGSPLSLECTVEGTSNPNLYWYRQAAGRGLQLLFYSVGIGQISSEVPQNLSASRPQDRQFILSSKKLLLSDSGFYLCAWSPRDNYGYTFGSGTRLTVV.

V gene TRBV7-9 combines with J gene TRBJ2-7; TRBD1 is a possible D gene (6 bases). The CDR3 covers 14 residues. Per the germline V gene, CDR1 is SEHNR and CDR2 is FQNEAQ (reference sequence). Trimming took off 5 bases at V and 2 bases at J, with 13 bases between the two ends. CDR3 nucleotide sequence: TGTGCCAGCAGCGCTATAGGGGGAACCTACGAGCAGTACTTC. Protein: CASSAIGGTYEQYF. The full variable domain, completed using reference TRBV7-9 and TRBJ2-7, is DTGVSQNPRHKITKRGQNVTFRCDPISEHNRLYWYRQTLGQGPEFLTYFQNEAQLEKSRLLSDRFSAERPKGSFSTLEIQRTEQGDSAMYLCASSAIGGTYEQYFGPGTRLTVT.

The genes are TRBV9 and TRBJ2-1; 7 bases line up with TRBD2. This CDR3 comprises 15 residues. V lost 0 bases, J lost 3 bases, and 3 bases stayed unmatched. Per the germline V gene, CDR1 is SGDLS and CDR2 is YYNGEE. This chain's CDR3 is CASSVAQRGYNEQFF. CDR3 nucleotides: TGTGCCAGCAGCGTAGCCCAGCGGGGCTACAATGAGCAGTTCTTC.

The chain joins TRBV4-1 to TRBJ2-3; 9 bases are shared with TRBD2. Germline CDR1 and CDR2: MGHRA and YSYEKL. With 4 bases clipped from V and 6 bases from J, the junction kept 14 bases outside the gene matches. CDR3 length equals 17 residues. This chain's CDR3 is CASSPSGLAGGGDTQYF. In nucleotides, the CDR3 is TGCGCCAGCAGCCCCTCGGGACTAGCTGGTGGCGGCGATACGCAGTATTTT.

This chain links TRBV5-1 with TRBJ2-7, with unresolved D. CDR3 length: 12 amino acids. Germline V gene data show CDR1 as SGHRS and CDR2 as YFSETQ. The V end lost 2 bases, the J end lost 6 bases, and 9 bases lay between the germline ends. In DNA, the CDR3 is TGCGCCAGCAGCTTAAAGGGTTCCGAGCAGTACTTC. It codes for CASSLKGSEQYF.